This record concerns one T cell receptor beta chain sequence. What it recognizes is unknown. This record belongs to a study of cytomegalovirus exposure and HLA in healthy donors. Germline lookup yields CDR1 MNHEY and CDR2 SVGAGI. There are 12 residues in the CDR3. Trimming took 6 bases from V and 5 from J, leaving 7 bases between them. Whole-study findings and limits: Using the classifier, cytomegalovirus status was reportedly diagnosed with high specificity and sensitivity.

Primers included in the PCR were 60 Vbeta and 13 Jbeta primers. Sequencing was performed with immunoSEQ multiplex PCR; in TCRdb, only in-frame clones are kept and a portion is missing. The sample has about 140,000 clones; around three quarters are singletons. The TCR sequence derives from a man between 25 and 39 years old in good health. V usage is TRBV6-5 and J usage is TRBJ2-2; D is ambiguous. Sequencing was carried out using PBMCs. The CDR3 DNA sequence: TGTGCCAGCAGAGTGGAGACCGGGGAGCTGTTTTTT. This encodes CASRVETGELFF.